A selection of T cell receptor beta chains follows, all from one sample in a study of blood T cell repertoires in COVID-19. TCRdb's copy holds only in-frame clones and misses some; the assay was immunoSEQ multiplex PCR. The data contain roughly 100,000 clones, 65% to 75% of them singletons. The specimen sequenced was peripheral blood. The receptors were gathered from a human donor with acute or convalescent COVID-19. The donor label of this sample is uncertain. Both conserved end residues are part of each CDR3. D genes are given only for firm matches. Some rows mark clone size as missing; the rest say once, few, many or name a class of expanded clone.

CDR3	DNA	size	D	V	J
CASSPGGETQYF	TGCGCCAGCAGTCCTGGGGGGGAGACCCAGTACTTC	.	.	TRBV5-1	TRBJ2-5
CASSQDSGGDYGYTF	TGTGCCAGCAGCCAAGATTCGGGGGGTGACTATGGCTACACCTTC	.	.	TRBV3-1/TRBV3-2	TRBJ1-2
CSVRRGRDTEAFF	TGCAGCGTGCGGAGGGGGCGGGACACTGAAGCTTTCTTT	.	TRBD1	TRBV29-1	TRBJ1-1
CASSQIAGQGPDTQYF	TGTGCCAGCAGTCAAATCGCGGGACAGGGCCCAGATACGCAGTATTTT	once	TRBD1	TRBV27	TRBJ2-3
CASSQAKLAGPQETQYF	TGTGCCAGCAGCCAAGCGAAACTAGCGGGGCCTCAAGAGACCCAGTACTTC	.	TRBD2	TRBV3-1/TRBV3-2	TRBJ2-5
CASSVGYSGQPQHF	TGTGCCAGTAGTGTCGGGTATAGCGGGCAGCCCCAGCATTTT	.	.	TRBV19	TRBJ1-5
CASSAGERGVHEQYF	TGTGCCAGCTCTGCGGGGGAGAGGGGAGTCCACGAGCAGTACTTC	.	TRBD2	TRBV18	TRBJ2-7
CASSFSGGEQFF	TGTGCCAGCAGTTTTTCCGGGGGGGAACAGTTCTTC	.	TRBD2	TRBV27	TRBJ2-1
CASSTRGVSLSKRRSGNTIYF	TGTGCCAGCTCCACGCGGGGTGTGTCGCTTTCAAAACGACGCTCTGGAAACACCATATATTTT	.	.	TRBV2	TRBJ1-3
CASSTRQDLHYTF	TGTGCCAGCAGTACCCGACAGGATTTGCACTACACCTTC	.	.	TRBV12-3/TRBV12-4	TRBJ1-2
CAWSVKGVNQPQHF	TGTGCCTGGAGTGTAAAGGGGGTAAATCAGCCCCAGCATTTT	.	.	TRBV30	TRBJ1-5
CASSTSAPQGYTF	TGTGCCAGCAGCACCTCCGCTCCACAAGGCTACACCTTC	few	.	TRBV3-1/TRBV3-2	TRBJ1-2
CAWSVSGNYEQYF	TGTGCCTGGAGTGTCTCGGGGAACTACGAGCAGTACTTC	.	.	TRBV30	TRBJ2-7
CATSDDYRGGYTF	TGTGCCACCAGTGATGACTACAGGGGAGGCTACACCTTC	.	TRBD1	TRBV24-1	TRBJ1-2
CASSLYRGNTIYF	TGTGCCAGCAGCCTCTACAGGGGAAACACCATATATTTT	once	.	TRBV11-1	TRBJ1-3
CASSLDLGGNNSPLHF	TGTGCCAGCAGCTTAGATTTGGGGGGGAATAATTCACCCCTCCACTTT	.	.	TRBV11-2	TRBJ1-6
CASRNRDGEKLFF	TGTGCCAGTAGGAACAGGGATGGAGAAAAACTGTTTTTT	.	.	TRBV19	TRBJ1-4
CASSTYRETDEAFF	TGTGCCAGTAGTACATACAGGGAAACCGATGAAGCTTTCTTT	.	.	TRBV19	TRBJ1-1
CASGLSRTSGDNYNEQFF	TGTGCTAGTGGTTTGTCCCGGACTAGCGGGGACAATTACAATGAGCAGTTCTTC	once	TRBD2	TRBV12-5	TRBJ2-1
CASSVQGATGELFF	TGTGCCAGCAGTGTACAGGGAGCCACCGGGGAGCTGTTTTTT	.	.	TRBV2	TRBJ2-2
CASSQTGGWTDTQYF	TGCGCCAGCAGCCAAACAGGGGGGTGGACAGATACGCAGTATTTT	.	TRBD1	TRBV4-1	TRBJ2-3
CASSLEWASPLHF	TGTGCCAGCAGCTTGGAATGGGCCTCACCCCTCCACTTT	.	.	TRBV5-5	TRBJ1-6
CASSYSWRGSDTEAFF	TGTGCCAGCAGTTACTCCTGGAGGGGATCTGACACTGAAGCTTTCTTT	few	.	TRBV6-5	TRBJ1-1
CASSPSGLAAFTGELFF	TGTGCCAGCTCGCCTTCGGGACTAGCGGCCTTCACCGGGGAGCTGTTTTTT	.	TRBD2	TRBV18	TRBJ2-2
CASSLGQEGERAFF	TGTGCCAGCAGCTTGGGGCAGGAGGGCGAACGAGCTTTCTTT	.	.	TRBV5-6	TRBJ1-1
CASSRDRVDTEAFF	TGTGCCAGCAGCAGAGACAGGGTTGACACTGAAGCTTTCTTT	.	TRBD1	TRBV9	TRBJ1-1
CASSLDGIGYTF	TGCGCCAGCAGCTTGGACGGGATTGGCTACACCTTC	.	.	TRBV5-1	TRBJ1-2
CASSFRQGNGYTF	TGTGCCAGCAGTTTTCGACAGGGTAATGGCTACACCTTC	.	TRBD1	TRBV3-1/TRBV3-2	TRBJ1-2
CASSYSSGEYEQYF	TGTGCCAGCAGCTACTCGAGCGGGGAATACGAGCAGTACTTC	.	TRBD2	TRBV11-2	TRBJ2-7
CASGGGWTDTQYF	TGTGCTTCGGGGGGAGGGTGGACAGATACGCAGTATTTT	.	TRBD2	TRBV19	TRBJ2-3
CAWTTGGMNTEAFF	TGTGCCTGGACGACAGGGGGCATGAACACTGAAGCTTTCTTT	.	TRBD1	TRBV30	TRBJ1-1
CANRQDRLSSTDTQYF	TGTGCCAACAGGCAGGACAGGTTATCTAGCACAGATACGCAGTATTTT	.	TRBD1	TRBV6-4	TRBJ2-3
CASSPRGGRGYGYTF	TGTGCCAGCAGTCCCCGCGGAGGGCGGGGCTATGGCTACACCTTC	.	.	TRBV6-5	TRBJ1-2
CASSPDGSGGSGELFF	TGTGCCAGCTCACCGGACGGTTCAGGGGGCTCCGGGGAGCTGTTTTTT	.	TRBD1	TRBV18	TRBJ2-2
CASRLFAGGSSYEQYF	.	.	.	TRBV12-2	TRBJ2-7
CAITQGANTEAFF	TGTGCCATAACTCAGGGGGCGAACACTGAAGCTTTCTTT	.	TRBD1	TRBV10-3	TRBJ1-1
CASSYVLGQGGEKLFF	TGTGCCAGCAGTTACGTTCTCGGACAGGGAGGAGAAAAACTGTTTTTT	.	TRBD1	TRBV6-6	TRBJ1-4
CASRKTGLQNF	TGTGCCAGCAGAAAGACAGGGCTCCAAAATTTT	.	TRBD1	TRBV7-9	TRBJ2-3
CASSLQYQETQYF	TGCGCCAGCAGCTTACAATACCAAGAGACCCAGTACTTC	.	.	TRBV5-1	TRBJ2-5
CAWSGGRDQPQHF	TGTGCCTGGTCAGGGGGCCGAGACCAGCCCCAGCATTTT	once	TRBD1	TRBV30	TRBJ1-5
CASSLGRGQGRRNTEAFF	TGTGCCAGCAGCCTAGGTCGCGGACAGGGCCGTCGGAACACTGAAGCTTTCTTT	once	TRBD1	TRBV13	TRBJ1-1
CASSYQSGYGYTF	TGTGCCAGCAGTTATCAGTCTGGCTATGGCTACACCTTC	.	.	TRBV6-5	TRBJ1-2
CASSRAGMNTEAFF	TGTGCCAGCAGCCGGGCAGGGATGAACACTGAAGCTTTCTTT	few	.	TRBV14	TRBJ1-1
CATSDELNRDRAYQPQHF	TGTGCCACCAGTGATGAATTGAACCGGGACAGGGCGTATCAGCCCCAGCATTTT	few	TRBD1	TRBV24-1	TRBJ1-5
CASSPGGTNEKLFF	TGTGCCAGCAGTCCCGGGGGAACTAATGAAAAACTGTTTTTT	.	.	TRBV6-5	TRBJ1-4
CASSPGTGVYGYTF	TGTGCCAGCTCACCGGGGACAGGAGTCTATGGCTACACCTTC	.	TRBD1	TRBV18	TRBJ1-2
CAWSVTGYSEAFF	TGTGCCTGGAGTGTGACAGGGTACAGTGAAGCTTTCTTT	.	TRBD1	TRBV30	TRBJ1-1
CASSLTGRNEKLFF	TGCGCCAGCAGCTTAACCGGGAGGAATGAAAAACTGTTTTTT	.	.	TRBV5-1	TRBJ1-4
CASSQSYRGLAKNIQYF	TGCGCCAGCAGCCAATCCTACAGGGGGTTAGCCAAAAACATTCAGTACTTC	.	TRBD1	TRBV4-1	TRBJ2-4
CASSLGAGKNIQYF	TGTGCCAGCAGCTTGGGGGCAGGGAAAAACATTCAGTACTTC	.	.	TRBV5-5	TRBJ2-4
CASSLRGLYGYTF	TGTGCCAGCAGCTTGAGGGGGCTATATGGCTACACCTTC	.	TRBD1	TRBV5-8	TRBJ1-2
CASSQGLAGGSRTDTQYF	TGTGCCAGCAGCCAGGGACTAGCGGGGGGCTCCCGCACAGATACGCAGTATTTT	.	TRBD2	TRBV3-1/TRBV3-2	TRBJ2-3
CAATGNTGELFF	TGTGCCGCGACAGGAAACACCGGGGAGCTGTTTTTT	.	.	TRBV6-5	TRBJ2-2
CSAYRGNEQYF	TGCAGTGCGTACAGGGGCAACGAGCAGTACTTC	.	TRBD1	TRBV20-1	TRBJ2-7